Shown below are 17 T cell receptor beta chains from a single sample sequenced in a study of blood T cell repertoires in COVID-19 (dated by TCRdb to about 2020). Receptor amplification or capture employed the immunoSEQ multiplex PCR assay. TCRdb carries this immuneACCESS record with in-frame sequences only. Its versions omit some clonotypes, under half of them owing to an unresolved V gene in the studies checked, with the rest unexplained. The sample has about 160,000 clones on record, 70% to 90% of them singletons. Approximately 5.4% of the sample is taken by the ten largest. The sample taken for sequencing was peripheral blood. These receptors all come from a woman between 45 and 60 years old with COVID-19, enrolled during active disease.

The chain has TRBV7-2 and TRBJ2-5, with 12 bases fitting TRBD2. This CDR3 region has 17 residues. The V gene end was trimmed by 5 bases and the J gene end by 5 bases; junction bases not matched to a gene: 12. Germline V gene sequence: CDR1 SGHTA, CDR2 FQGNSA. CDR3 bases: TGTGCCAGCAGCCCAAACCTAGCGGGGGGGCCGGGTGAGACCCAGTACTTC. This encodes CASSPNLAGGPGETQYF. The full variable domain, its missing parts supplied by reference TRBV7-2 and TRBJ2-5, is GAGVSQSPSNKVTEKGKDVELRCDPISGHTALYWYRQSLGQGLEFLIYFQGNSAPDKSGLPSDRFSAERTGGSVSTLTIQRTQQEDSAVYLCASSPNLAGGPGETQYFGPGTRLLVL.

The genes are TRBV5-1 and TRBJ2-6, with 8 bases matching TRBD1. Germline values: CDR1 SGHRS, CDR2 YFSETQ. V lost 3 bases to trimming and J lost 0 bases; unmatched junction nucleotides: 5. This CDR3 spans 17 amino acids. The CDR3 DNA sequence: TGCGCCAGCAGCTCCGGGACAGGTGGCTCTGGGGCCAACGTCCTGACTTTC. Translating gives CASSSGTGGSGANVLTF.

J is TRBJ2-7 and V is TRBV30; 9 bases line up with TRBD2. The CDR3 spans 12 residues. V dropped 5 bases and J dropped 6; count of bases not matched to a gene: 5. From germline, CDR1 is GTSNPN and CDR2 SVGIG (reference sequence). DNA of the CDR3: TGTGCCTGGGAGGGGACTAGCAGCGAGCAGTACTTC. It yields the protein CAWEGTSSEQYF.

This chain uses TRBV5-1 with TRBJ1-4, with TRBD1 identical over 8 bases. Looked up from germline, CDR1 is SGHRS and CDR2 is YFSETQ. The CDR3 contains 14 residues. The J segment lost 8 bases and the V segment lost 4 bases, leaving 7 bases of the junction unmatched. CDR3 in amino acids: CASSLTGVGEKLFF. CDR3 DNA sequence: TGCGCCAGCAGCCTGACAGGGGTCGGGGAAAAACTGTTTTTT. Full variable domain (outside the CDR3, taken from reference TRBV5-1 and TRBJ1-4): KAGVTQTPRYLIKTRGQQVTLSCSPISGHRSVSWYQQTPGQGLQFLFEYFSETQRNKGNFPGRFSGRQFSNSRSEMNVSTLELGDSALYLCASSLTGVGEKLFFGSGTQLSVL.

This clone was observed a handful of times. Other DNA sequences in the sample encode the same CDR3. This chain uses TRBV30 with TRBJ1-5; D is unresolved. The CDR3 extends over 13 amino acids. Germline CDR1 GTSNPN, CDR2 SVGIG (reference sequence). Deletions cut 0 bases from V and 7 bases from J, with 10 bases between. In DNA form, the CDR3 reads TGTGCCTGGAGTGTACAAGGAGGGCAGCCCCAGCATTTT. Residues: CAWSVQGGQPQHF.

The chain carries TRBV6-5 and TRBJ1-2; D is possibly TRBD1 (5 bases). The V and J ends lost 4 bases and 1 base respectively, with 13 bases between them. This CDR3 region has 15 residues. Germline loops: CDR1 MNHEY, CDR2 SVGAGI. The CDR3 spells CASSSPGQSNYGYTF. In DNA form, the CDR3 reads TGTGCCAGCAGTTCCCCAGGGCAGAGTAACTATGGCTACACCTTC.

This clone was detected only once. The V call is TRBV13, the J call TRBJ1-1, with TRBD1 identical over 8 bases. The junction had 0 bases not matched to a gene; V was cut back by 5 bases and J by 1 base. CDR1 and CDR2 from the germline V gene are PRHDT and FYEKMQ (reference sequence). The CDR3 is made up of 13 amino acids. CDR3 coding DNA: TGTGCCAGCAGCGGACAGGGGAACACTGAAGCTTTCTTT. Protein: CASSGQGNTEAFF. The whole variable domain, filled in from reference TRBV13 and TRBJ1-1, reads AAGVIQSPRHLIKEKRETATLKCYPIPRHDTVYWYQQGPGQDPQFLISFYEKMQSDKGSIPDRFSAQQFSDYHSELNMSSLELGDSALYFCASSGQGNTEAFFGQGTRLTVV.

This clone has just a few counts. The gene calls are TRBV5-1 and TRBJ2-3, with 7 nucleotides matching TRBD1. In germline, CDR1 is SGHRS, CDR2 YFSETQ. V dropped 3 bases and J dropped 1; count of bases not matched to a gene: 5. CDR3 length: 15 amino acids. The CDR3 DNA follows: TGCGCCAGCAGCTGGGACCAGGGGGGCACAGATACGCAGTATTTT. Translation gives CASSWDQGGTDTQYF.

This clone was detected a few times. The J gene is TRBJ2-7, the V gene TRBV4-2; TRBD2 matches 11 bases. Germline V lookup: CDR1 LGHNA, CDR2 YNFKEQ. Trimming at V came to 7 bases and at J to 2 bases, leaving 7 bases not matched to a gene. The CDR3 extends over 15 amino acids. CDR3 loop: CASTPTSGVPYEQYF. In DNA form, the CDR3 reads TGTGCCAGCACCCCGACTAGCGGGGTCCCCTACGAGCAGTACTTC.

The chain couples TRBV11-2 to TRBJ1-6, with 10 bases that match TRBD1. This CDR3 region has 14 residues. V trimming: 4 bases; J trimming: 7 bases; junction bases outside the gene matches: 1. The germline V gene encodes CDR1 SGHAT and CDR2 FQNNGV. This chain's CDR3 is CASSWGQGNSPLHF. The CDR3 region has the DNA TGTGCCAGCAGCTGGGGACAGGGGAATTCACCCCTCCACTTT.

This clone was detected once. The chain couples TRBV4-2 to TRBJ2-2, with D tentatively TRBD2 (6 bases). The CDR3 sequence is 15 residues long. The germline V gene encodes CDR1 LGHNA and CDR2 YNFKEQ. Between the trimmed V and J ends, which lost 6 bases and 5 bases, there was a span of 16 bases. The CDR3 DNA reads TGTGCCAGCAGGCAAATAGGGGCGGGGACCGGGGAGCTGTTTTTT. The encoded protein is CASRQIGAGTGELFF.

The rearrangement uses TRBV19 and TRBJ1-5; 8 positions match TRBD1. V lost 6 bases to trimming and J lost 6 bases; unmatched junction nucleotides: 10. This CDR3 region has 15 residues. Germline V lookup: CDR1 LNHDA, CDR2 SQIVND (reference sequence). Written as DNA, the CDR3 is TGTGCCAGTAGAGAACCGACAGGGGACAGTCAGCCCCAGCATTTT. Protein sequence: CASREPTGDSQPQHF.

The V and J genes are TRBV4-1 and TRBJ2-7; tentatively, D is TRBD2 (5 bases). Trimming removed 1 base at V and 4 bases at J, with 8 bases between. In germline, CDR1 is MGHRA, CDR2 YSYEKL. This CDR3 has 13 residues. The CDR3 protein is CASSQARGYEQYF. CDR3 nucleotide sequence: TGCGCCAGCAGCCAAGCACGGGGTTACGAGCAGTACTTC.

CDR3 protein: CASSPGGSLFYEQYF. The CDR3 nucleotides are TGTGCCAGCAGTCCAGGGGGAAGCCTTTTCTACGAGCAGTACTTC. This chain links TRBV6-5 with TRBJ2-7; TRBD1 matches at 7 bases. Trimming removed 5 bases from V and 3 bases from J; junction bases left unmatched: 10. The CDR3 runs to 15 residues. Looked up from germline, CDR1 is MNHEY and CDR2 is SVGAGI.

The chain employs TRBV2 and TRBJ2-7, with 8 positions matching TRBD1. Germline CDR1 reads SNHLY; CDR2 reads FYNNEI. The ends lost 5 bases at V and 1 base at J; junction bases unmatched: 1. This CDR3 has 13 amino acids. CDR3 region: CASSRTGSYEQYF. CDR3 sequence (DNA): TGTGCCAGCAGTAGGACAGGGTCCTACGAGCAGTACTTC.

The CDR3 coding sequence is TGTGCCACCAGCAAAGTACAGGGGGCGCAGAATTTTAGGACTGAAGCTTTCTTT. Translated, it gives CATSKVQGAQNFRTEAFF. The chain carries TRBV15 and TRBJ1-1, with 9 bases matching TRBD1. In germline, CDR1 is LNHNV, CDR2 YYDKDF (reference sequence). CDR3 size: 18 residues. V lost 4 bases to trimming and J lost 5 bases; unmatched junction nucleotides: 17.

The CDR3 nucleotides read TGTGCCAGCAGTTACTTGCAGGGGGAAGCTTTCTTT. Amino acid sequence: CASSYLQGEAFF. The chain uses TRBV6-5 and TRBJ1-1; possible D gene TRBD1, 6 bases. The CDR3 runs to 12 residues. V gave up 1 base and J gave up 8 bases, with 8 bases separating them. Germline CDR1 reads MNHEY; CDR2 reads SVGAGI.